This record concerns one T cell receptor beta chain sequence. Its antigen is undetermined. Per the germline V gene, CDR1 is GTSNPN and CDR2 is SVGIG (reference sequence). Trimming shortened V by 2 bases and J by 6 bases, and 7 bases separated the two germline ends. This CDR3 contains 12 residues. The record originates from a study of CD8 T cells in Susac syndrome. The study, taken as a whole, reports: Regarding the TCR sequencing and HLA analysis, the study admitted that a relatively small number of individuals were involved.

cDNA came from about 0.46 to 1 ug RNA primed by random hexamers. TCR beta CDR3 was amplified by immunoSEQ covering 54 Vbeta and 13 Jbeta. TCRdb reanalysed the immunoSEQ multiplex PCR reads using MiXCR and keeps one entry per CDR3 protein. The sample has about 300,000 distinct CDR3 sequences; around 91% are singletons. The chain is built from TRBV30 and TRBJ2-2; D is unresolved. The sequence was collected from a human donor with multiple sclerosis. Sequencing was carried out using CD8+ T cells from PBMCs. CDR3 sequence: CAWSPDSGELFF. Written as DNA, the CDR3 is TGTGCCTGGAGTCCCGATTCCGGGGAGCTGTTTTTT.